The 12 T cell receptor beta chains presented below share a single source sample, sequenced in a study of T-cell reconstitution after alpha-beta-depleted transplantation in children (dated by TCRdb to between 2015 and 2016). Receptor amplification or capture employed PCR. Sequencing used an Illumina HiSeq 2500. To normalize quantification of the TCRbeta repertoire, the TCR libraries were built with molecular barcoding that relied on unique molecular identifiers. The public sequencing data were trimmed at Q25 with fastp and processed into clonotypes with MiXCR by TCRdb, which kept only in-frame beta chains. Under each unique CDR3 protein, matching rows form one entry showing the most common genes and DNA. The table for this sample lists about 200,000 distinct CDR3 sequences; around 9.2% of them were counted only once. The ten most abundant clones make up 35% of the sample. The treatment or condition label for this specimen denotes: allogeneic hematopoietic cell transplantation with graft depleted of TCRalphabeta T cells and CD19 B cells.

Source: PBMCs, mostly from graft donor cells, taken 360 days after TCRalphabeta/CD19-depleted stem cell transplant. The receptors stem from a male patient aged 2 to 10 who had a stem cell transplant for acute myeloid leukemia, so the T cells may come from the graft donor.

At least ten counts were recorded for this clonotype. This sequence joins TRBV5-1 and TRBJ2-1; 10 bases agree with TRBD2. CDR3 length: 15 residues. Trimming took 4 bases from V and 4 from J; bases not matched to a gene: 5. Per the germline V gene, CDR1 is SGHRS and CDR2 is YFSETQ. Written as DNA, the CDR3 is TGCGCCAGCAGCACTACTAGCGGGGCATACAATGAGCAGTTCTTC. Translation: CASSTTSGAYNEQFF.

This clonotype came up many times. The chain has TRBV28 and TRBJ1-1; D is uncertain. The CDR3 has 14 amino acids. Germline loops: CDR1 MDHEN, CDR2 SYDVKM. Trimming cost V 0 bases and J 3 bases, with 8 bases left between them. The CDR3 region is CASSLWVWDTEAFF. The CDR3 DNA reads TGTGCCAGCAGTTTATGGGTATGGGACACTGAAGCTTTCTTT.

The chain has TRBV20-1 and TRBJ2-3; a possible D gene is TRBD1 (6 bases). Germline lookup yields CDR1 DFQATT and CDR2 SNEGSKA (reference sequence). The CDR3 is 14 residues long. With 6 bases removed from V and 5 bases from J, the gap between germline ends came to 18 bases. The CDR3 loop reads CSALTGYQGDTQYF. The DNA for the CDR3 is TGCAGTGCCCTGACAGGATACCAGGGAGATACGCAGTATTTT.

This clonotype showed up just a few times. The chain joins TRBV4-2 to TRBJ2-3; tentative D call: TRBD1 (5 bases). V shed 0 bases and J shed 9 bases, with 19 bases lying between them. There are 16 residues in the CDR3. Germline V lookup: CDR1 LGHNA, CDR2 YNFKEQ. The CDR3 is CASSQDRAGSLSTQYF. CDR3 bases: TGTGCCAGCAGCCAAGATAGGGCAGGGTCCCTCAGCACGCAGTATTTT.

V is TRBV4-2 and J is TRBJ2-2; possibly TRBD1 or TRBD2 for D (6 bases each). The CDR3 totals 15 residues. In germline, CDR1 is LGHNA, CDR2 YNFKEQ. Trimming stripped 5 bases from V and 5 bases from J, with 15 bases between. As DNA, the CDR3 is TGTGCCAGCAGCACGAGGGGGGTAGGGACCGGGGAGCTGTTTTTT. This encodes CASSTRGVGTGELFF.

This clonotype was detected ten times or more. The J gene is TRBJ2-5, the V gene TRBV27; no clear D. Germline lookup yields CDR1 MNHEY and CDR2 SMNVEV (reference sequence). This CDR3 is 13 amino acids long. Trimming removed 2 bases from V and 1 base from J, with 5 bases in between. CDR3 DNA sequence: TGTGCCAGCAGTTTACGCCCCCAAGAGACCCAGTACTTC. Its protein is CASSLRPQETQYF.

Many counts were recorded for this clonotype. The V and J genes are TRBV12-5 and TRBJ1-6, with a tentative D call TRBD1 (5 bases). V was trimmed by 5 bases and J by 1 base, leaving 18 bases between them. Germline CDR1 and CDR2: LGHNT and FRNRAP. CDR3 length: 18 amino acids. The CDR3, as DNA: TGTGCTAGTGGTCTTAATAAGGGGAAAGGGTCCTATAATTCACCCCTCCACTTT. It encodes CASGLNKGKGSYNSPLHF.

At least ten counts were recorded for this clonotype. As DNA, the CDR3 is TGCGCCAGCAGCCAAGATTGGACAGACCACACTGAAGCTTTCTTT. Protein product: CASSQDWTDHTEAFF. The V and J genes are TRBV4-3 and TRBJ1-1; perhaps TRBD1 as D (6 bases). The CDR3 is made up of 15 amino acids. CDR1 is LGHNA, CDR2 YSLEER, per germline. V was trimmed by 0 bases and J by 3 bases, leaving 11 bases between them.

The chain couples TRBV29-1 to TRBJ2-5, with 8 bases lining up with TRBD2. This CDR3 spans 14 amino acids. CDR1 is SQVTM, CDR2 ANQGSEA, per germline. V lost 8 bases to trimming and J lost 4 bases; unmatched junction nucleotides: 12. CDR3 region: CSRRQRGLLETQYF. CDR3 DNA sequence: TGCAGCCGACGTCAGCGGGGGCTCTTAGAGACCCAGTACTTC.

This clonotype came up many times. V gene TRBV11-2 combines with J gene TRBJ2-1, with 14 bases lining up with TRBD2. Trimming removed 3 bases from V and 8 bases from J; junction bases left unmatched: 6. CDR1 and CDR2 from the germline V gene are SGHAT and FQNNGV. The CDR3 is 16 residues long. The CDR3, as DNA: TGTGCCAGCAGCTTTAGACTAGCGGGAGGGAATGATGAGCAGTTCTTC. Translating gives CASSFRLAGGNDEQFF.

V and J are TRBV5-1 and TRBJ1-1; no reliable D call. V was cut by 0 bases and J by 7 bases, with 13 bases left in between. The germline gives CDR1 SGHRS, CDR2 YFSETQ. This CDR3 has 14 residues. The CDR3 here is CASSLVSLRDEAFF. The CDR3 nucleotides read TGCGCCAGCAGCTTGGTCTCCCTCCGGGATGAAGCTTTCTTT.

This clonotype was observed a few times. V usage is TRBV2 and J usage is TRBJ2-5; 11 bases align to TRBD2. Per germline, CDR1 SNHLY and CDR2 FYNNEI. The CDR3 length is 15 residues. V lost 5 bases to trimming and J lost 4 bases; unmatched junction nucleotides: 6. In nucleotides, the CDR3 is TGTGCCAGCAGTCCCCGACTAGCGGGGTCAGAGACCCAGTACTTC. This translates into CASSPRLAGSETQYF.